The 30 T cell receptor beta chains below were found in one sample sequenced in a study of blood T cell repertoires in COVID-19. The method was immunoSEQ multiplex PCR; TCRdb's version includes in-frame clones alone and lacks a portion of them. The sample records roughly 260,000 clones, about nine tenths being singletons. Sequencing was carried out using peripheral blood. The receptors stem from a woman between 50 and 59 years old who had recovered from COVID-19.

The chain couples TRBV19 to TRBJ1-1; a possible D gene is TRBD1 (5 bases). The ends were cut back, 1 base at V and 6 bases at J, with 12 bases in the middle. This CDR3 has 14 amino acids. CDR1 LNHDA and CDR2 SQIVND come from the germline V gene (reference sequence). The CDR3 sequence is CASSIAQGGAEAFF. The CDR3 DNA sequence: TGTGCCAGTAGTATAGCCCAGGGTGGGGCTGAAGCTTTCTTT.

The rearrangement joins TRBV4-3 to TRBJ2-7; D perhaps matches TRBD1 (5 bases). Trimming took off 1 base at V and 4 bases at J, with 14 bases between the two ends. Looked up from germline, CDR1 is LGHNA and CDR2 is YSLEER. This CDR3 region has 15 residues. The CDR3: CASSQAARGSYEQYF. CDR3 DNA: TGCGCCAGCAGCCAAGCGGCTAGGGGCAGTTACGAGCAGTACTTC.

The V call is TRBV3-1 (or the pseudogene TRBV3-2), the J call TRBJ1-2; the D gene is possibly TRBD1 (5 bases). The CDR3 is 15 residues long. Deletions cut 0 bases from V and 8 bases from J, with 16 bases between. The V gene's germline CDR1 is LGHDT and CDR2 YNNKEL (reference sequence). CDR3 loop: CASSQDAGNIEGYTF. Written as DNA, the CDR3 is TGTGCCAGCAGCCAAGATGCAGGGAACATAGAAGGCTACACCTTC.

This chain links TRBV7-9 with TRBJ2-5, with D tentatively TRBD2 (6 bases). V lost 4 bases to trimming and J lost 5 bases, with 14 bases between them. The CDR3 runs to 14 residues. Germline CDR1 reads SEHNR; CDR2 reads FQNEAQ (reference sequence). In nucleotides, the CDR3 is TGTGCCAGCAGCTCGGGACTCCCCTGGGAGACCCAGTACTTC. It codes for CASSSGLPWETQYF.

This chain connects TRBV5-4 to TRBJ2-5; 7 bases map to TRBD1. V shed 4 bases, J shed 5 bases, and the junction held 5 bases outside the gene matches. CDR1 and CDR2 (germline): SGHNT, YYREEE (reference sequence). CDR3 length equals 13 residues. The CDR3 DNA sequence: TGTGCCAGCAGCCCCCTCAGGGGGGAGACCCAGTACTTC. Protein sequence: CASSPLRGETQYF.

The chain carries TRBV10-1 and TRBJ2-1; D gene unclear. From germline, CDR1 is WNHNN and CDR2 SYGVQD (reference sequence). CDR3 length: 11 amino acids. Trimming shortened V by 4 bases and J by 7 bases, and 5 bases separated the two germline ends. The CDR3: CASSGQNEQFF. CDR3 in DNA: TGCGCCAGCAGTGGCCAGAATGAGCAGTTCTTC.

This clone was found once. This sequence joins TRBV30 and TRBJ1-3, with D possibly matching TRBD1 (6 bases). V shed 5 bases and J shed 4 bases, with 18 bases lying between them. The CDR3 extends over 15 amino acids. In germline, CDR1 is GTSNPN, CDR2 SVGIG (reference sequence). CDR3 region: CAWSPGGAWGNTIYF. CDR3 nucleotides: TGTGCCTGGTCACCCGGGGGGGCTTGGGGAAACACCATATATTTT.

This chain links TRBV3-1 (or the pseudogene TRBV3-2) with TRBJ1-2, with 7 bases identical to TRBD1. The germline V gene encodes CDR1 LGHDT and CDR2 YNNKEL (reference sequence). J gave up 5 bases and V 3 bases, and 9 bases lay outside the gene matches. The CDR3 runs 15 residues. This CDR3 reads CASSQSRGSPYGYTF. The CDR3 region has the DNA TGTGCCAGCAGCCAGTCCAGGGGGTCTCCTTATGGCTACACCTTC.

The chain has TRBV7-3 and TRBJ1-1; no clear D gene. The germline V gene encodes CDR1 SGHTA and CDR2 FQGTGA. The CDR3 has 14 residues. The ends were cut back, 8 bases at V and 4 bases at J, with 17 bases in the middle. CDR3 protein: CASSPVGGGTEAFF. CDR3 DNA: TGTGCCAGCTCCCCGGTTGGAGGAGGCACTGAAGCTTTCTTT.

The chain combines TRBV19 with TRBJ1-2, with 8 bases identical to TRBD1. This CDR3 spans 15 amino acids. Germline V gene sequence: CDR1 LNHDA, CDR2 SQIVND (reference sequence). V gave up 5 bases and J gave up 2 bases; unmatched junction bases: 7. CDR3 bases: TGTGCCAGTAGTCTACCGACAGGGGCCAACTATGGCTACACCTTC. It yields the protein CASSLPTGANYGYTF.

Points on this clone: A junction boundary mismatches the germline segment, possibly from a read error. The rearrangement joins TRBV11-2 to TRBJ2-5, with no clear D. CDR1 and CDR2 from the germline V gene are SGHAT and FQNNGV. The CDR3 is 14 amino acids. The CDR3 sequence is CASSLDSRQGTQYF. The CDR3 DNA follows: TGTGCCAGCAGCTTAGATTCGAGGCAAGGGACCCAGTACTTC.

V gene TRBV30 combines with J gene TRBJ2-2, with D perhaps matching TRBD1 (6 bases). The germline V gene encodes CDR1 GTSNPN and CDR2 SVGIG (reference sequence). This CDR3 contains 13 residues. Trimming shortened V by 4 bases and J by 6 bases, and 12 bases separated the two germline ends. The CDR3 bases are TGTGCCTGGACGGGACATCTGGCCGGGGAGCTGTTTTTT. Protein sequence: CAWTGHLAGELFF.

The chain links TRBV5-1 to TRBJ2-3, with TRBD1 matching over 9 bases. Germline lookup yields CDR1 SGHRS and CDR2 YFSETQ. The CDR3 has 15 residues. V lost 4 bases to trimming and J lost 5 bases; unmatched junction nucleotides: 8. CDR3 in amino acids: CASSTGTGKGDTQYF. CDR3 nucleotide sequence: TGCGCCAGCAGCACCGGGACAGGGAAGGGAGATACGCAGTATTTT.

The CDR3 region is CASSSHPGTSGTPYNEQFF. As DNA, the CDR3 is TGTGCCAGCAGCTCTCATCCTGGGACTAGCGGGACGCCCTACAATGAGCAGTTCTTC. The chain recombines TRBV7-3 with TRBJ2-1; 13 nucleotides agree with TRBD2. Germline loops: CDR1 SGHTA, CDR2 FQGTGA. The trim removed 4 bases at V and 2 bases at J, leaving 11 bases unmatched. The CDR3 sequence is 19 residues long.

This chain connects TRBV20-1 to TRBJ1-2; no definite D call. This CDR3 is built from 10 residues. The V gene's germline CDR1 is DFQATT and CDR2 SNEGSKA (reference sequence). The V end was cut by 5 bases, the J end by 4 bases, with 5 bases between. CDR3 residues: CSARGYGYTF. Here the CDR3 DNA reads TGCAGTGCTCGGGGCTATGGCTACACCTTC.

The chain joins TRBV28 to TRBJ1-2, with D possibly TRBD1 on 6 matching bases. Deletions cut 6 bases from V and 1 base from J, with 15 bases between. The CDR3 loop spans 15 amino acids. CDR1 and CDR2 (germline): MDHEN, SYDVKM. CDR3 coding DNA: TGTGCCAGCAGCGTTACCCCACAGGGTAACTATGGCTACACCTTC. Its translation is CASSVTPQGNYGYTF.

V and J are TRBV10-3 and TRBJ1-2; D gene unclear. Between the trimmed V and J ends, which lost 4 bases and 7 bases, there was a span of 13 bases. From germline, CDR1 is ENHRY and CDR2 SYGVKD. CDR3 length: 13 amino acids. CDR3 residues: CAISAADSSGYTF. The CDR3 nucleotides read TGTGCCATCAGTGCCGCAGACTCCTCTGGCTACACCTTC.

V gene TRBV7-3 combines with J gene TRBJ2-1; D gene uncertain. Germline assignment: CDR1 SGHTA and CDR2 FQGTGA. CDR3 size: 11 residues. Trimming pared 4 bases from V and 6 bases from J, leaving 4 bases between. In DNA form, the CDR3 reads TGTGCCAGCAGCTCGAGCAATGAGCAGTTCTTC. Amino acids: CASSSSNEQFF.

V is TRBV24-1 and J is TRBJ2-7; 9 positions agree with TRBD1. This CDR3 is built from 12 residues. Germline values: CDR1 KGHDR, CDR2 SFDVKD. The V gene end was trimmed by 4 bases and the J gene end by 12 bases; junction bases not matched to a gene: 6. CDR3 DNA: TGTGCCACCAGTGACAGGACAGGGGTACGGTACTTC. Its translation: CATSDRTGVRYF.

V usage is TRBV14 and J usage is TRBJ1-2, with D possibly TRBD1 on 6 matching bases. Germline CDR1 reads SGHDN; CDR2 reads FVKESK. Trimming left V 2 bases short and J 8 bases short, with 21 bases between. The CDR3 runs 16 residues. The CDR3 coding sequence is TGTGCCAGCAGCCAATTCGGGACACGGATCTACCGGGGCTACACCTTC. Its translation is CASSQFGTRIYRGYTF.

In its sample, this clone was seen a few times. V and J are TRBV25-1 and TRBJ2-1; TRBD2 matches at 7 bases. CDR3 length: 16 residues. Germline V lookup: CDR1 MGHDK, CDR2 SYGVNS. J lost 8 bases, V lost 4 bases, and 14 bases had no gene match. CDR3 DNA: TGTGCCAGCAGTGGAGAGGCGGGAGCCCTATGGGATGAGCAGTTCTTC. The encoded protein is CASSGEAGALWDEQFF. Drawing the rest from reference TRBV25-1 and TRBJ2-1, the complete variable domain is EADIYQTPRYLVIGTGKKITLECSQTMGHDKMYWYQQDPGMELHLIHYSYGVNSTEKGDLSSESTVSRIRTEHFPLTLESARPSHTSQYLCASSGEAGALWDEQFFGPGTRLTVL.

This clone was recorded a few times. The rearrangement uses TRBV30 and TRBJ1-4; possible D gene TRBD1, 6 bases. V lost 4 bases, J lost 8 bases, and 14 bases lay in between. The V gene's germline CDR1 is GTSNPN and CDR2 SVGIG (reference sequence). The CDR3 covers 13 residues. DNA of the CDR3: TGTGCCTGGAAGTCAGGGGAGTGGGAAAAACTGTTTTTT. Protein product: CAWKSGEWEKLFF.

J is TRBJ1-1 and V is TRBV29-1, with TRBD1 identical over 7 bases. The V gene's germline CDR1 is SQVTM and CDR2 ANQGSEA. The CDR3 is made up of 14 amino acids. J was trimmed by 4 bases and V by 6 bases; bases with no gene match: 11. Written as DNA, the CDR3 is TGCAGCGTCCGATCAGGGGGAAGTGGCACTGAAGCTTTCTTT. It is translated as CSVRSGGSGTEAFF.

This clone was found once. This chain connects TRBV9 to TRBJ2-3, with 8 bases that match TRBD1. Germline values: CDR1 SGDLS, CDR2 YYNGEE. The junction had 3 bases not matched to a gene; V was cut back by 3 bases and J by 3 bases. The CDR3 has 14 residues. CDR3 loop: CASSGRGRTDTQYF. CDR3 DNA: TGTGCCAGCAGCGGCAGGGGGCGGACAGATACGCAGTATTTT.

The V call is TRBV30, the J call TRBJ1-1, with D perhaps TRBD1 (6 bases). The CDR3 runs 11 residues. V was shortened by 5 bases and J by 4 bases, with 8 bases between the two germline ends. Per germline, CDR1 GTSNPN and CDR2 SVGIG (reference sequence). This CDR3 is CAWARGTEAFF. In DNA, the CDR3 is TGTGCCTGGGCCAGGGGCACTGAAGCTTTCTTT.

The CDR3 bases are TGTGCCAGTAAGATGACAGGGGGCGCCTATGGCTACACCTTC. Translation: CASKMTGGAYGYTF. The chain joins TRBV19 to TRBJ1-2, with 10 bases aligning to TRBD1. CDR3 length: 14 residues. With 7 bases clipped from V and 4 bases from J, the junction kept 6 bases outside the gene matches. CDR1 and CDR2 from the germline V gene are LNHDA and SQIVND (reference sequence).

This chain connects TRBV9 to TRBJ2-7, with 8 bases aligning to TRBD1. Germline values: CDR1 SGDLS, CDR2 YYNGEE. The CDR3 is 15 residues long. V dropped 5 bases and J dropped 0; count of bases not matched to a gene: 7. The CDR3, as DNA: TGTGCCAGCAGAGACCGGGACAGGCGCTCCTACGAGCAGTACTTC. It yields the protein CASRDRDRRSYEQYF. Full variable domain (outside the CDR3, taken from reference TRBV9 and TRBJ2-7): DSGVTQTPKHLITATGQRVTLRCSPRSGDLSVYWYQQSLDQGLQFLIQYYNGEERAKGNILERFSAQQFPDLHSELNLSSLELGDSALYFCASRDRDRRSYEQYFGPGTRLTVT.

The rearrangement joins TRBV9 to TRBJ2-7; D is possibly TRBD2 (6 bases). Trimming took 2 bases from V and 0 from J, leaving 9 bases between them. CDR1 SGDLS and CDR2 YYNGEE come from the germline V gene. The CDR3 contains 14 residues. CDR3 region: CASSVGGNSYEQYF. The CDR3 nucleotides are TGTGCCAGCAGCGTCGGCGGGAACTCCTACGAGCAGTACTTC.

The chain couples TRBV21-1 to TRBJ1-6; TRBD1 was called by the table and not checked on the DNA. TRBV21-1 is classified as a pseudogene. The CDR3 spans 17 residues. DNA of the CDR3: TGTGCCAGCAGCTCCCAAACAGGGTCACTTGGAAATTCACCCCTCCACTTT. It encodes CASSSQTGSLGNSPLHF.

The J gene is TRBJ2-3, the V gene TRBV30; the match to TRBD2 covers 7 bases. CDR1 and CDR2 (germline): GTSNPN, SVGIG (reference sequence). CDR3 size: 17 residues. V was pared by 5 bases and J by 0 bases, with 14 bases of the junction left unmatched. CDR3 DNA: TGTGCCTGGGCCCTGGGGGGGGTCCCTCTAAGCACAGATACGCAGTATTTT. Translating gives CAWALGGVPLSTDTQYF.